The 13 T cell receptor beta chains below all came from one sample that was sequenced in a study of T cell repertoires in cytomegalovirus infection. One entry per CDR3 protein, called by TCRdb with MiXCR from the reads. The table has roughly 600,000 distinct CDR3 sequences, more than 20% seen once. Sequencing was carried out using CD8+ T cells from PBMCs. These receptor sequences come from a human donor in good health (CMV status not recorded). Some clones in this sample may be carry-over from other donors' samples.

As regards this clonotype: This sequence may be a read error, since a much larger clone differs from it by one base. This chain links TRBV28 with TRBJ1-3; D possibly corresponds to TRBD1 (6 bases). Germline lookup yields CDR1 MDHEN and CDR2 SYDVKM. The CDR3 runs 16 residues. The CDR3 protein is CVSSRTALSSGNTIYF. CDR3 bases: TGTGTCAGCAGTCGGACAGCACTGAGCTCTGGAAACACCATATATTTT.

This clonotype was counted only a few times. CDR3 DNA sequence: TGTGCCAGCAGTGAAGACCCGGGACAGGGGGCCTCTAACTATGGCTACACCTTC. Protein sequence: CASSEDPGQGASNYGYTF. The chain couples TRBV6-1 to TRBJ1-2, with TRBD1 identical over 12 bases. Germline V gene lookup returns CDR1 MNHNS and CDR2 SASEGT. CDR3 length equals 18 residues. With V trimmed by 1 base and J by 0 bases, 6 bases remained unmatched.

This clonotype occurred a few times. V is TRBV7-9 and J is TRBJ1-1; D remains unclear. In germline, CDR1 is SEHNR, CDR2 FQNEAQ (reference sequence). The V end was cut by 1 base, the J end by 0 bases, with 6 bases between. This CDR3 region has 14 residues. CDR3 residues: CASSLVSMNTEAFF. The CDR3 region has the DNA TGTGCCAGCAGCTTAGTCAGCATGAACACTGAAGCTTTCTTT. Full variable domain (missing parts from reference TRBV7-9 and TRBJ1-1): DTGVSQNPRHKITKRGQNVTFRCDPISEHNRLYWYRQTLGQGPEFLTYFQNEAQLEKSRLLSDRFSAERPKGSFSTLEIQRTEQGDSAMYLCASSLVSMNTEAFFGQGTRLTVV.

The table lists this clonotype with many counts. This chain uses TRBV5-6 with TRBJ2-3, with a tentative D call TRBD2 (5 bases). The V end was cut by 3 bases, the J end by 4 bases, with 9 bases between. Germline V gene data show CDR1 as SGHDT and CDR2 as YYEEEE. The CDR3 has 13 residues. CDR3: CASSSGEPDTQYF. Written as DNA, the CDR3 is TGTGCCAGCAGCTCCGGGGAGCCAGATACGCAGTATTTT.

This clonotype was recorded at least ten times. The gene calls are TRBV7-9 and TRBJ1-1; D remains unclear. V lost 2 bases and J 3 bases, leaving 10 bases between the germline ends. CDR3 length: 14 residues. The germline V gene encodes CDR1 SEHNR and CDR2 FQNEAQ (reference sequence). The DNA of the CDR3 is TGTGCCAGCAGCTTACTGGGGATAGACACTGAAGCTTTCTTT. Protein product: CASSLLGIDTEAFF.

There are many counts of this clonotype. V is TRBV7-2 and J is TRBJ1-5; 8 bases match TRBD1. CDR3 size: 16 residues. V trimming: 0 bases; J trimming: 0 bases; junction bases outside the gene matches: 1. Germline V gene sequence: CDR1 SGHTA, CDR2 FQGNSA. This CDR3 reads CASSLADRASNQPQHF. In DNA, the CDR3 is TGTGCCAGCAGCTTAGCGGACAGGGCTAGCAATCAGCCCCAGCATTTT.

This chain joins TRBV7-4 and TRBJ2-1; 8 positions agree with TRBD2. The CDR3 is 15 residues long. Germline trimming cut 5 bases from V and 6 bases from J; bases unmatched to any gene: 9. The germline CDR1 and CDR2 sequences are SGHVT and SQSDAQ. The CDR3 sequence is CASSPTGGPGNEQFF. CDR3 in DNA: TGTGCCAGCAGCCCCACGGGGGGGCCGGGCAATGAGCAGTTCTTC.

V and J are TRBV11-2 and TRBJ2-5; 9 bases match TRBD1. Germline values: CDR1 SGHAT, CDR2 FQNNGV. After removal of 5 bases from V and 4 bases from J, the junction contained 11 bases not matched to a gene. The CDR3 has 16 amino acids. The CDR3 loop is CASSTGQGIGLETQYF. The CDR3 DNA reads TGTGCCAGCAGCACAGGACAGGGGATTGGGTTAGAGACCCAGTACTTC.

This clonotype was counted between two and nine times. The gene calls are TRBV20-1 and TRBJ1-2; D is undetermined. With 0 bases removed from V and 1 base from J, the gap between germline ends came to 12 bases. The CDR3 extends over 15 amino acids. Germline V lookup: CDR1 DFQATT, CDR2 SNEGSKA (reference sequence). CDR3 bases: TGCAGTGCTAGAGATCGGCAGGACTTTAACTATGGCTACACCTTC. Encoded protein: CSARDRQDFNYGYTF.

This clonotype was detected ten times or more. The chain uses TRBV7-8 and TRBJ2-3; 13 bases map to TRBD2. The CDR3 length is 17 residues. V lost 6 bases, J lost 0 bases, and 6 bases stayed unmatched. In germline, CDR1 is SGHVS, CDR2 FQNEAQ. CDR3 DNA: TGTGCCAGCAGAGTAAAGACTAGCGGGGGGAGCACAGATACGCAGTATTTT. This codes for CASRVKTSGGSTDTQYF.

This chain joins TRBV12-3 or TRBV12-4 and TRBJ1-3; TRBD1 might be the D (6 bases). V was clipped by 5 bases and J by 4 bases, with 12 bases between them. This CDR3 is built from 14 residues. DNA for the CDR3: TGTGCCAGCAGTGAACAGGGTTACGGAAACACCATATATTTT. This encodes CASSEQGYGNTIYF.

Worth noting for this clonotype: This may come from a read error, since a much larger clone is one base off. V is TRBV7-2 and J is TRBJ2-2; 8 bases are a match to TRBD2. CDR3 length: 16 amino acids. Germline loops: CDR1 SGHTA, CDR2 FQGNSA. This CDR3 is CASSPGPREGTGELYF. The CDR3 DNA sequence: TGTGCCAGCAGCCCGGGACCCCGGGAGGGCACCGGGGAGCTGTATTTT.

In this sample, this clonotype turned up a few times. J is TRBJ1-1 and V is TRBV7-9, with D maybe TRBD1 (6 bases). CDR1 SEHNR and CDR2 FQNEAQ come from the germline V gene (reference sequence). V was pared by 4 bases and J by 1 base, with 10 bases between. There are 14 residues in the CDR3. This chain's CDR3 is CASSSGHWNTEAFF. CDR3 nucleotide sequence: TGTGCCAGCAGCTCGGGACACTGGAACACTGAAGCTTTCTTT.